This section outlines one TCR beta chain sequence together with its context. The entry originates in a study of cytomegalovirus exposure and HLA in healthy donors. With 60 Vbeta and 13 Jbeta primers, the PCR was carried out. The table came from immunoSEQ multiplex PCR; TCRdb's copy has only in-frame clones and leaves some out. This sample carries roughly 130,000 clones, around 65% of them seen once, and the ten largest clones take around 1.8%. Unmatched junction bases numbered 3, after V lost 4 bases and J lost 6 bases. This CDR3 contains 13 residues. The germline V gene has CDR1 SGHDT and CDR2 YYEEEE.

The specimen was PBMCs. This chain links TRBV5-6 with TRBJ2-1; 8 positions agree with TRBD2. This TCR came from a male donor in good health and CMV-seronegative. Here the CDR3 DNA reads TGTGCCAGCAGCCCTGCGGGGGGCAATGAGCAGTTCTTC. This encodes CASSPAGGNEQFF.